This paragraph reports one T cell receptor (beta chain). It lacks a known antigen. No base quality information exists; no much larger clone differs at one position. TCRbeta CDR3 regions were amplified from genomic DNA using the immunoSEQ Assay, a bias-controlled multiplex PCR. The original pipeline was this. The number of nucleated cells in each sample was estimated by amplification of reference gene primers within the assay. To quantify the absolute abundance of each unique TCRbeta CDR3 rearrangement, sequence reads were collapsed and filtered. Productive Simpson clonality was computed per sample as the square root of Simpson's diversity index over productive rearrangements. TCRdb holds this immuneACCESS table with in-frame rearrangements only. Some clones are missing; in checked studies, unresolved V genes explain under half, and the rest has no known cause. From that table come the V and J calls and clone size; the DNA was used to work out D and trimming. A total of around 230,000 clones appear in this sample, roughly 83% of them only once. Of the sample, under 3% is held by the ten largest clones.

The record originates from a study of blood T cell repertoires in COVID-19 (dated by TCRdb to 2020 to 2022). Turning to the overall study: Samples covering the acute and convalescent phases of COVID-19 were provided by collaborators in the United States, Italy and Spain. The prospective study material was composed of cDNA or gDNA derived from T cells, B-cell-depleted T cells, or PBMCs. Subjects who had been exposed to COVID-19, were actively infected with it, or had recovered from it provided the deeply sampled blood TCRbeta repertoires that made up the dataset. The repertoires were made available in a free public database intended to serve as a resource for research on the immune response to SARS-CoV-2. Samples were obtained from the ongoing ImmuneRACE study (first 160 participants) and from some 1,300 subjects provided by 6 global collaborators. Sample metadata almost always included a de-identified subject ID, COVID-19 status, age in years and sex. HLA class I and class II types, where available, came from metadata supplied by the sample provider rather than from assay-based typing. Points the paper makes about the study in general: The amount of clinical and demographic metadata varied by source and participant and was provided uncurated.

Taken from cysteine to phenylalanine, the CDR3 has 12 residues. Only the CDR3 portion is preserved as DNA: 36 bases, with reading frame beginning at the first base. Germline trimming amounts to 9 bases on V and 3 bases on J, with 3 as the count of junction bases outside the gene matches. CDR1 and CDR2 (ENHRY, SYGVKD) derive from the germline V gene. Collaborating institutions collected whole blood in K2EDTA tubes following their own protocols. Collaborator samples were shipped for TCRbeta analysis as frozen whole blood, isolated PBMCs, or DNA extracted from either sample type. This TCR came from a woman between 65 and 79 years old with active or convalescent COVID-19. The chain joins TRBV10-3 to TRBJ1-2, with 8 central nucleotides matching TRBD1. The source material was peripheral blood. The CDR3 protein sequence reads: CAIDRGDYGYTF. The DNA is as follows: TGTGCCATTGACAGGGGAGACTATGGCTACACCTTC.